The clone carrying this T cell receptor beta chain has a handful of counts. This CDR3 is 17 amino acids long. The germline V gene has CDR1 SGDLS and CDR2 YYNGEE. V lost 0 bases, J lost 5 bases, and 8 bases stayed unmatched. Then a second PCR, running roughly 7 to 12 cycles, was carried out with a sample-barcoded 5' primer and a J-beta primer mix. From the 5' RACE reads, TCRdb called clonotypes with MiXCR, one entry per CDR3 protein. The profile shows some 730,000 distinct CDR3 sequences, 22% of them singletons. These data originate in a study of blood T cells in healthy people across ages. The sequence was collected from a man aged 70 or older in good health. The sample taken for sequencing was blood. The gene calls are TRBV9 and TRBJ2-3; 11 bases are shared with TRBD2. In DNA form, the CDR3 reads TGTGCCAGCAGCGTAGGATTAGCGGGAGGGCCTCAAGATACGCAGTATTTT. Translation: CASSVGLAGGPQDTQYF.